The rows below give T cell receptor beta chains drawn from one sample of a study of T-cell reconstitution after alpha-beta-depleted transplantation in children. TCRdb itself ran the PCR reads through MiXCR, one entry per CDR3 protein. The repertoire holds 490,000 or so distinct CDR3 sequences, with roughly a tenth as singletons. Sequences were derived from PBMCs, sampled before TCRalphabeta/CD19-depleted stem cell transplant. The receptors derive from a child aged 2-15 years with inherited bone marrow failure, due to receive a stem cell transplant. Each CDR3 is given with its conserved first and last residue. Fields, in order: J gene, D gene, clone size, V gene, CDR3 protein, CDR3 DNA. The D gene is left open where the match is weak. Clone size is shown for a subset of rows, as once, few, many or a class of expanded clone.

J: TRBJ2-1
D: TRBD1
size: many
V: TRBV7-9
CDR3: CASSTDRGDEQFF
DNA: TGTGCCAGCAGCACGGACAGGGGCGATGAGCAGTTCTTC

J: TRBJ1-4
D: TRBD1
size: many
V: TRBV6-1
CDR3: CASSRDRENEKLFF
DNA: TGTGCCAGCAGCCGCGACAGGGAAAATGAAAAACTGTTTTTT

J: TRBJ2-7
D: .
size: many
V: TRBV9
CDR3: CASSVASSYEQYF
DNA: TGTGCCAGCAGCGTAGCTAGCAGCTACGAGCAGTACTTC

J: TRBJ2-1
D: .
size: .
V: TRBV30
CDR3: CAWTGENEQFF
DNA: TGTGCCTGGACGGGAGAGAATGAGCAGTTCTTC

J: TRBJ2-1
D: TRBD1
size: many
V: TRBV4-3
CDR3: CASSQAPGQAHNEQFF
DNA: TGCGCCAGCAGCCAAGCACCGGGACAGGCCCACAATGAGCAGTTCTTC

J: TRBJ2-3
D: TRBD2
size: .
V: TRBV29-1
CDR3: CSVRLAANTDTQYF
DNA: TGCAGCGTACGACTAGCGGCTAACACAGATACGCAGTATTTT

J: TRBJ2-7
D: .
size: many
V: TRBV10-3
CDR3: CAISGGGTASYEQYF
DNA: TGTGCCATCAGTGGGGGAGGGACAGCATCCTACGAGCAGTACTTC

J: TRBJ2-7
D: .
size: .
V: TRBV20-1
CDR3: CSARDFPYEQYF
DNA: TGCAGTGCTAGGGACTTCCCCTACGAGCAGTACTTC

J: TRBJ2-1
D: TRBD2
size: many
V: TRBV3-1
CDR3: CASSQPGLPYNEQFF
DNA: TGTGCCAGCAGCCAGCCGGGACTACCTTACAATGAGCAGTTCTTC

J: TRBJ2-3
D: .
size: many
V: TRBV29-1
CDR3: CSVESSTTDTQYF
DNA: TGCAGCGTTGAATCCTCAACCACAGATACGCAGTATTTT

J: TRBJ1-2
D: .
size: .
V: TRBV12-3/TRBV12-4
CDR3: CASSRTEGYTF
DNA: TGTGCCAGCAGCAGGACAGAGGGCTACACCTTC

J: TRBJ2-7
D: TRBD1
size: many
V: TRBV27
CDR3: CASSQDRGLFEQYF
DNA: TGTGCCAGCAGTCAGGACAGGGGGCTCTTCGAGCAGTACTTC

J: TRBJ1-2
D: .
size: many
V: TRBV10-3
CDR3: CAITLGAPSLDYTF
DNA: TGTGCCATCACCCTGGGGGCGCCGAGTTTGGACTACACCTTC

J: TRBJ2-7
D: .
size: many
V: TRBV27
CDR3: CASSLSPTSYEQYF
DNA: TGTGCCAGCAGTTTATCCCCTACGAGCTACGAGCAGTACTTC

J: TRBJ2-6
D: .
size: many
V: TRBV10-3
CDR3: CAISESTPGANVLTF
DNA: TGTGCCATCAGTGAGTCGACCCCTGGGGCCAACGTCCTGACTTTC

J: TRBJ2-7
D: .
size: many
V: TRBV29-1
CDR3: CSVRQGPSYEQYF
DNA: TGCAGCGTTAGGCAGGGCCCCTCCTACGAGCAGTACTTC

J: TRBJ1-2
D: .
size: many
V: TRBV6-5
CDR3: CASSYSWSSYGYTF
DNA: TGTGCCAGCAGTTACTCTTGGTCTTCCTATGGCTACACCTTC

J: TRBJ1-2
D: .
size: .
V: TRBV12-3/TRBV12-4
CDR3: CASRRSYGYTF
DNA: TGTGCCAGCAGGAGAAGCTATGGCTACACCTTC

J: TRBJ2-7
D: .
size: few
V: TRBV18
CDR3: CASSPPTQPDSYEQYF
DNA: TGTGCCAGCTCACCACCGACGCAACCCGATTCCTACGAGCAGTACTTC

J: TRBJ2-7
D: TRBD2
size: many
V: TRBV20-1
CDR3: CSAILGEGYEQYF
DNA: TGCAGTGCCATTCTGGGGGAGGGATACGAGCAGTACTTC

J: TRBJ2-1
D: TRBD2
size: .
V: TRBV7-9
CDR3: CASSHTGTSRLEQFF
DNA: TGTGCCAGCAGCCATACCGGGACTAGTCGGCTTGAGCAGTTCTTC

J: TRBJ2-5
D: .
size: many
V: TRBV5-6
CDR3: CASRRDIGVETQYF
DNA: TGTGCCAGCAGACGGGACATCGGCGTGGAGACCCAGTACTTC

J: TRBJ1-5
D: .
size: .
V: TRBV20-1
CDR3: CSAIQASQPQHF
DNA: TGCAGTGCTATTCAGGCGTCCCAGCCCCAGCATTTT

J: TRBJ1-1
D: .
size: many
V: TRBV7-2
CDR3: CASSLAGLYTEAFF
DNA: TGTGCCAGCAGCTTAGCAGGGTTGTACACTGAAGCTTTCTTT

J: TRBJ2-5
D: TRBD2
size: many
V: TRBV27
CDR3: CASSLWGGRAVETQYF
DNA: TGTGCCAGCAGTTTATGGGGCGGGAGGGCCGTGGAGACCCAGTACTTC

J: TRBJ2-7
D: TRBD2
size: .
V: TRBV6-1
CDR3: CASSGATSASRYRQYF
DNA: TGTGCCAGCAGTGGAGCTACTAGCGCGAGCCGTTATAGGCAGTACTTC

J: TRBJ2-1
D: .
size: many
V: TRBV7-9
CDR3: CASSLELGVEQFF
DNA: TGTGCCAGCAGCTTAGAGTTGGGAGTAGAGCAGTTCTTC

J: TRBJ2-5
D: TRBD1
size: few
V: TRBV29-1
CDR3: CSVEAPDRVETQYF
DNA: TGCAGCGTTGAAGCACCGGACAGGGTGGAGACCCAGTACTTC

J: TRBJ2-2
D: .
size: many
V: TRBV12-3/TRBV12-4
CDR3: CASSFSRYRDGELFF
DNA: TGTGCCAGCAGTTTTAGTCGCTACCGGGACGGGGAGCTGTTTTTT

J: TRBJ2-5
D: .
size: .
V: TRBV28
CDR3: CASSRAPLGMETQYF
DNA: TGTGCCAGCAGCCGGGCCCCCCTCGGGATGGAGACCCAGTACTTC

J: TRBJ2-7
D: .
size: .
V: TRBV7-2
CDR3: CASSLDWGGSYEQNF
DNA: TGTGCCAGCAGCTTAGACTGGGGGGGCTCCTACGAGCAGAACTTC

J: TRBJ1-2
D: .
size: .
V: TRBV6-5
CDR3: CASSWGRWDGYTF
DNA: TGTGCCAGCAGCTGGGGCAGGTGGGATGGCTACACCTTC

J: TRBJ2-7
D: TRBD1
size: many
V: TRBV12-3/TRBV12-4
CDR3: CASSLWDRTLEQYF
DNA: TGTGCCAGCAGTTTGTGGGACAGGACCCTCGAGCAGTACTTC

J: TRBJ1-4
D: .
size: few
V: TRBV28
CDR3: CASSFQGTPGWKLFF
DNA: TGTGCCAGCAGTTTTCAGGGGACCCCGGGCTGGAAACTGTTTTTT

J: TRBJ1-2
D: TRBD1
size: many
V: TRBV5-1
CDR3: CASKEGQGGYGYTF
DNA: TGCGCCAGCAAAGAAGGACAGGGCGGCTATGGCTACACCTTC

J: TRBJ2-7
D: .
size: many
V: TRBV21-1
CDR3: CASSRGGESSYEQYF
DNA: TGTGCCAGCAGCAGAGGCGGCGAGAGCTCCTACGAGCAGTACTTC

J: TRBJ2-7
D: TRBD2
size: many
V: TRBV5-1
CDR3: CASSSGITSGRAYEQYF
DNA: TGCGCCAGCAGCTCCGGAATAACTAGCGGGAGGGCCTACGAGCAGTACTTC

J: TRBJ2-3
D: TRBD2
size: many
V: TRBV11-2
CDR3: CASSLVLTSGGSDNTQYF
DNA: TGTGCCAGCAGCTTAGTTCTAACTAGCGGGGGCTCGGATAATACGCAGTATTTT

J: TRBJ2-7
D: TRBD2
size: .
V: TRBV5-6
CDR3: CASSLGLAGTWNEQYF
DNA: TGTGCCAGCAGCTTGGGGCTAGCGGGAACATGGAACGAGCAGTACTTC

J: TRBJ2-2
D: .
size: many
V: TRBV7-2
CDR3: CASSLRDKAGELFF
DNA: TGTGCCAGCAGCTTAAGGGACAAAGCCGGGGAGCTGTTTTTT

J: TRBJ2-7
D: .
size: many
V: TRBV6-5
CDR3: CASSYASGWYEQYF
DNA: TGTGCCAGCAGTTACGCATCGGGGTGGTACGAGCAGTACTTC